This T cell receptor (beta chain) was documented in a study of CD8+ T cells in alopecia areata (dated by TCRdb to 2016 to 2019). The study in broad terms: Treated patients were enrolled in an open-label pilot trial of oral tofacitinib at 5 to 10 mg twice daily for moderate-to-severe alopecia areata. Patients stayed on tofacitinib for 6 to 18 months and then had 6 months of follow-up off drug so that delayed response and recurrence could be assessed. Scalp clonality was compared across normal scalp (n=4), patchy alopecia areata scalp (n=8), and alopecia totalis/universalis scalp (n=8). Human TCRbeta sequencing covered scalp tissue and sorted CD4+ and CD8+ peripheral blood T cells from patchy and totalis/universalis alopecia areata patients and healthy controls. High-throughput TCRbeta sequencing was used to examine T cell clonal expansion in alopecia areata in both the C3H/HeJ mouse model and human patients. TCRbeta CDR3 regions were amplified by immunoSEQ multiplex PCR using 35 Vbeta forward and 13 Jbeta reverse primers. Biopsies were taken from tofacitinib-treated patients at baseline and at 4 and 24 weeks of treatment, and a later scalp biopsy was taken in several of the tofacitinib-treated patients. RNA was extracted with the PAXgene miRNA kit for fixed scalp, the miRNeasy kit for PBMCs, and the RNeasy kit for mouse skin. For the treated patients, the SALT score, which quantifies what percentage of scalp surface area is affected, served as the measure of disease severity. Results the study describes overall, beyond this receptor: Resident alphabeta T cells in normal human skin are also sequenced, complicating scalp TCR repertoire analysis, unlike mouse skin dominated by gammadelta T cells. Many expanded lesional clones persisted in scalp and blood during tofacitinib treatment, which may partly explain relapse after stopping treatment. With tofacitinib, both scalp clonality and the number of expanded CD8+ clones among the top 100 scalp clones went down significantly. Compared with normal scalp, lesional scalp, particularly in alopecia totalis/universalis, had higher clonality and more expanded CD8+ clones, which suggests antigenic drive. Compared with mice, TCR sequences shared between patients were less clear, possibly partly because of HLA diversity across the patient population. The treated cohort was small, with a single nonresponder, so links between baseline CD8+ expansion and response need larger studies.

The CDR3 sequence holds 13 residues, the cysteine and phenylalanine included. The sequence is cut down to CDR3 DNA, 39 bases in frame from base 1. Trimming takes 5 bases off V and 2 bases off J; junction bases not matched to a gene: 5. CDR1 and CDR2 (SQVTM, ANQGSEA) derive from the germline V gene. Libraries were constructed by the immunoSEQ multiplex PCR assay. RNA was extracted from all samples and reverse transcribed into cDNA, which served as template for TCR sequencing. First-strand cDNA was synthesized using SuperScript III with a 2:1 mix of oligo-dT and random hexamers. A synthetic immune receptor repertoire was used to assess amplification bias, and residual bias was removed computationally. The source study handled its data this way. Raw reads were preprocessed to remove errors, and CDR3 was defined according to IMGT conventions as the region from the conserved cysteine to phenylalanine. Clonality was computed as 1 minus the Shannon entropy, with the entropy normalized by log2 of the number of productive unique TCRs. CD4 or CD8 identity of scalp clones was inferred by cross-referencing scalp TCRbeta sequences with sorted blood CD4 and CD8 repertoires. What TCRdb holds here is the immuneACCESS table cut down to in-frame rearrangements. Part of the clones is not present; checked against another copy, under half of the missing clones reflect an unresolved V gene, and the others are unexplained. V and J calls and clone size follow that table, whereas D and trimming were derived from the DNA. In all, the sample holds a few hundred thousand clones, and approximately 65% of those were seen once. The top ten hold around 1.2% of the sample.

This specimen's treatment or condition label, interpreted: oral pan-JAK inhibitor, 5-10 mg twice daily. Lesional scalp punch biopsies and peripheral blood were obtained from alopecia areata patients. PBMCs were separated by density centrifugation and stained for CD3, CD4 and CD8, after which CD4+ and CD8+ T cells were sorted on a FACSAria. This clone has a handful of counts. Its recognized antigen is unknown. Nothing much larger sits one base from this clone, and base qualities are not available. The chain joins TRBV29-1 to TRBJ2-5; 7 of the junction bases match TRBD2. This clonotype was obtained from a human donor with alopecia areata. The sample in question was CD4+ T cells sorted from blood, obtained between weeks 43 and 45, from a patient treated with tofacitinib. The CDR3 in this case is CSVPGGSQETQYF. The sequenced DNA: TGCAGCGTTCCCGGGGGGTCTCAAGAGACCCAGTACTTC.